This T cell receptor beta chain stems from a study of technical replicates of blood from several donors. Measured with immunoSEQ multiplex PCR; TCRdb has only the in-frame clones, and not every one. The data show about 88,000 clones, with around 94% seen just once and around 0.25% held by the top ten. V shed 5 bases and J shed 4 bases, with 19 bases lying between them. This CDR3 has 16 amino acids. CDR1 is MDHEN, CDR2 SYDVKM, per germline. The receptor was isolated from a human donor in good health. Specimen: T cells isolated from PBMCs. This chain joins TRBV28 and TRBJ2-3, with D maybe TRBD2 (7 bases). DNA of the CDR3: TGTGCCAGCAGTAACCGCTTGGGGGGGCTAGCAGATACGCAGTATTTT. The encoded protein is CASSNRLGGLADTQYF. The whole variable domain, filled in from reference TRBV28 and TRBJ2-3, reads DVKVTQSSRYLVKRTGEKVFLECVQDMDHENMFWYRQDPGLGLRLIYFSYDVKMKEKGDIPEGYSVSREKKERFSLILESASTNQTSMYLCASSNRLGGLADTQYFGPGTRLTVL.